Presented here are 5 T cell receptor beta chains from one specimen sequenced in a study of blood T cell repertoires in COVID-19. Some clones are missing from TCRdb's copy, which holds only in-frame ones; the method was immunoSEQ multiplex PCR. The sample records roughly 260,000 clones, roughly nine tenths being singletons. Sequencing was done on a sample of PBMCs or T cells enriched from blood (not recorded which). Source of these receptors: a human donor in a cohort exposed to, infected with or recovered from COVID-19 (not recorded which). The donor label of this sample is uncertain.

The genes are TRBV5-8 and TRBJ2-7, with 8 bases lining up with TRBD1. The CDR3 has 16 amino acids. The germline gives CDR1 SGHTS, CDR2 YDEGEE. Trimming removed 1 base from V and 6 bases from J; junction bases left unmatched: 12. The CDR3 DNA reads TGTGCCAGCAGCTTGTCCCTCCGGACAGGGTTACTCGAGCAGTACTTC. Translation: CASSLSLRTGLLEQYF.

The chain couples TRBV3-1 (or the pseudogene TRBV3-2) to TRBJ1-5; possible D gene TRBD1, 5 bases. V was shortened by 6 bases and J by 2 bases, with 17 bases between the two germline ends. CDR3 length: 16 residues. Germline assignment: CDR1 LGHDT and CDR2 YNNKEL (reference sequence). CDR3 bases: TGTGCCAGCAGGCTTATAACAGGTGATGGCAATCAGCCCCAGCATTTT. Its translation: CASRLITGDGNQPQHF.

For this clone: One end of the junction does not line up with germline, which may come from a read error. The genes are TRBV7-2 and TRBJ2-3; 7 nucleotides agree with TRBD1. The CDR3 is made up of 16 amino acids. Germline V gene lookup returns CDR1 SGHTA and CDR2 FQGNSA. In DNA form, the CDR3 reads TGTGCTAGCAGCTCACCCTGGACAGGATCCACAGATACGCAGTATTTT. This sequence encodes CASSSPWTGSTDTQYF. Variable domain in full (rest from reference TRBV7-2 and TRBJ2-3): GAGVSQSPSNKVTEKGKDVELRCDPISGHTALYWYRQSLGQGLEFLIYFQGNSAPDKSGLPSDRFSAERTGGSVSTLTIQRTQQEDSAVYLCASSSPWTGSTDTQYFGPGTRLTVL.

The V and J genes are TRBV7-3 and TRBJ2-5; a weak D match, TRBD1 (5 bases). V was shortened by 5 bases and J by 7 bases, with 23 bases between the two germline ends. CDR1 and CDR2 from the germline V gene are SGHTA and FQGTGA. The CDR3 has 16 amino acids. Here the CDR3 reads CASSPGRGQGDGTQYF. The CDR3, as DNA: TGTGCCAGCAGCCCGGGCCGAGGACAAGGAGACGGGACCCAGTACTTC.

The table lists this clone with a few counts. The chain links TRBV30 to TRBJ1-4, with D perhaps TRBD1 (5 bases). The CDR3 loop spans 14 amino acids. Germline-derived CDR1 and CDR2 are GTSNPN and SVGIG (reference sequence). Trimming took off 1 base at V and 8 bases at J, with 14 bases between the two ends. CDR3 DNA: TGTGCCTGGAGTGGTCAGGGCCCGAGCGAAAAACTGTTTTTT. Protein product: CAWSGQGPSEKLFF.